These 14 T cell receptor beta chains were sequenced from one sample in a study of T cells expressing NK-cell markers. TCRdb re-called the 5' RACE reads, yielding one record per CDR3 amino acid sequence without DNA. This sample's table reports 450,000 to 600,000 distinct CDR3 sequences. The source material was blood T cells: a sorted CD56 or NKG2C T cell subset, CD4+ or CD8+ T cells, or bulk PBMC T cells (not recorded which). The receptors shown here come from a man aged 18 to 29 in good health.

The V gene is TRBV18, the J gene TRBJ2-1; TCRdb's D call of TRBD1 is untestable without DNA. In germline, CDR1 is KGHSH, CDR2 LQKENI. There are 13 residues in the CDR3. The CDR3 sequence is CASGTAPYNEQFF.

The gene calls are TRBV6-5 and TRBJ2-5; TCRdb's assignment of TRBD2 cannot be checked, as there is no DNA. The CDR3 is 15 amino acids. Germline V gene lookup returns CDR1 MNHEY and CDR2 SVGAGI. The CDR3 here is CASSYSTGLAETQYF.

This chain joins TRBV25-1 and TRBJ2-1. Germline V gives CDR1 MGHDK, CDR2 SYGVNS. This CDR3 spans 11 amino acids. CDR3 protein: CASSEYGEQFF.

This sequence joins TRBV4-3 and TRBJ2-3; as DNA is missing, the TRBD1 call by TCRdb cannot be tested. The CDR3 extends over 15 amino acids. The germline V gene encodes CDR1 LGHNA and CDR2 YSLEER. The chain's CDR3 is CASSPTGYGTDTQYF.

The rearrangement joins TRBV5-1 to TRBJ2-2; TCRdb indicates TRBD2, and absent DNA this call remains unverified. The CDR3 length is 13 residues. Germline V gene data show CDR1 as SGHRS and CDR2 as YFSETQ. The CDR3 loop is CASGERETGELFF.

Here the CDR3 reads CASSSTGRHQHF. This chain uses TRBV27 with TRBJ1-5; TCRdb reports TRBD1, a call that lacks DNA to check it against. CDR1 is MNHEY and CDR2 is SMNVEV in the germline V gene (reference sequence). The length of the CDR3 is 12 residues.

J is TRBJ2-3 and V is TRBV12-3 or TRBV12-4; the TCRdb D gene call, TRBD1, has no DNA to confirm it. This CDR3 contains 14 residues. The CDR3 sequence: CASTRVEGTDTQYF.

The J gene is TRBJ2-7, the V gene TRBV4-3; the D gene TCRdb calls, TRBD1, cannot be checked with no DNA. CDR1 and CDR2 (germline): LGHNA, YSLEER. The CDR3 is made up of 14 amino acids. The CDR3 spells CASSQEGGDYEQYF.

The J gene is TRBJ2-2, the V gene TRBV27. This CDR3 has 14 amino acids. CDR1 is MNHEY and CDR2 is SMNVEV in the germline V gene (reference sequence). CDR3 protein: CASRLPGIIGELFF.

The chain joins TRBV7-8 to TRBJ2-1; TCRdb reports TRBD2, a call that lacks DNA to check it against. CDR1 SGHVS and CDR2 FQNEAQ come from the germline V gene. The CDR3 length is 18 residues. The CDR3 reads CASSLALSQLAEHNEQFF.

The CDR3: CASSPLRGQETQYF. This chain joins TRBV6-1 and TRBJ2-5; lacking DNA, the TRBD1 call made by TCRdb goes unchecked. The CDR3 is 14 residues long. Germline CDR1 reads MNHNS; CDR2 reads SASEGT.

V usage is TRBV7-2 and J usage is TRBJ1-1. There are 13 residues in the CDR3. Germline assignment: CDR1 SGHTA and CDR2 FQGNSA. The CDR3 sequence: CASSSRFGFEAFF.

This chain connects TRBV5-6 to TRBJ2-7; TCRdb reports TRBD1, a call that lacks DNA to check it against. The CDR3 extends over 15 amino acids. CDR1 SGHDT and CDR2 YYEEEE come from the germline V gene. CDR3 loop: CASGLTGQGSPEQYF.

This chain connects TRBV7-3 to TRBJ2-1; TCRdb's D gene call, TRBD2, goes unchecked for lack of DNA. The CDR3 loop spans 13 amino acids. Germline V gene data show CDR1 as SGHTA and CDR2 as FQGTGA. The CDR3 loop is CASSRQTRGEQFF. The complete variable domain, with remaining parts taken from reference TRBV7-3 and TRBJ2-1, reads GAGVSQTPSNKVTEKGKYVELRCDPISGHTALYWYRQSLGQGPEFLIYFQGTGAADDSGLPNDRFFAVRPEGSVSTLKIQRTERGDSAVYLCASSRQTRGEQFFGPGTRLTVL.